This TCR beta chain appears in the sequencing data of a study of blood T cell repertoires in COVID-19. On the study more broadly: Sources were T cells, B-cell-depleted T cells, or PBMCs; the material itself was cDNA or gDNA.

This table comes from immunoSEQ multiplex PCR, and its TCRdb copy is limited to in-frame clones, with some not included. Of 95,000 to 110,000 clones listed, roughly 91% are singletons. Sequencing used peripheral blood. The sequence came from a human donor in a cohort sampled during active COVID-19.

The DNA for the CDR3 is TGTGCCATCAGTGAGCCAACAAACTATGGCTACACCTTC. As protein: CAISEPTNYGYTF. V usage is TRBV10-3 and J usage is TRBJ1-2, with unresolved D. The germline V and J ends were trimmed by 2 bases and 2 bases, with 6 bases remaining between them. CDR1 ENHRY and CDR2 SYGVKD come from the germline V gene. The CDR3 runs 13 residues.